In its sample, the clone carrying this T cell receptor beta chain was seen once. Its matching antigen is unknown. The authors' processing: The distant-metastasis classifier for papillary thyroid cancer was built from CDR3 differences across clinicopathological groups. TCRdb reassembled clones from the PCR reads with MiXCR. The V and J calls and clone size are TCRdb's, not the authors'. This table holds roughly 53,000 clones, roughly 20% found once. The entry originates in a study of metastatic and nonmetastatic thyroid tumors. In the study overall: Malignant and benign thyroid patients had repertoires compared in peripheral blood and tumor or nodule tissue.

Findings and limits, study-wide: Relative to benign nodules, malignant thyroid tumors were reportedly characterized by significantly elevated TCR beta diversity in blood and tumor.

Each patient came to thyroid surgery without any prior treatment (of any kind). Germline CDR1 LNHDA, CDR2 SQIVND (reference sequence). V lost 3 bases to trimming and J lost 11 bases, with 17 bases between them. The length of the CDR3 is 14 residues. The sample taken for sequencing was blood. The chain combines TRBV19 with TRBJ1-5; TRBD1 might be the D (6 bases). The sequence came from a female donor with papillary thyroid cancer or a benign thyroid nodule (not recorded which). Some clones in this sample may be carry-over from other donors' samples. CDR3 region: CASSISYIGQTQHF. Written as DNA, the CDR3 is TGTGCCAGTAGTATCTCGTACATCGGACAGACCCAGCATTTT.